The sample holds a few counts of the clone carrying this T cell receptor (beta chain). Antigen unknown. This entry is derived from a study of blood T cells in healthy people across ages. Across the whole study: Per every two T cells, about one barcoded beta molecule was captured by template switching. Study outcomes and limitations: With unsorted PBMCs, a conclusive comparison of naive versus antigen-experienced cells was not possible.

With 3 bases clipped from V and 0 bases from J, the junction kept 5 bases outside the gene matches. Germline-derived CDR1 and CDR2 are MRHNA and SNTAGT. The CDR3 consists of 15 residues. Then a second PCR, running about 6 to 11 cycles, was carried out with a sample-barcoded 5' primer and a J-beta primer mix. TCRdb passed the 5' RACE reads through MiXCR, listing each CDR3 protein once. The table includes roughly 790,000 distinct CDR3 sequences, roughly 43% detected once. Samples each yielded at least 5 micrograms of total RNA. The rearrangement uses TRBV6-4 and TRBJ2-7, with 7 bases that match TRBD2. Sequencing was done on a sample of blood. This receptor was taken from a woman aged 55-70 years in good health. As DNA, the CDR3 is TGTGCCAGCAGTGAGGGTGGGGGGGTCTCCTACGAGCAGTACTTC. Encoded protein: CASSEGGGVSYEQYF.